This section outlines one T cell receptor beta chain sequence together with its context. What it recognizes is unknown. These data are taken from a study of vaccination effects on CD4 cells after COVID-19. Method: immunoSEQ multiplex PCR; TCRdb's copy keeps in-frame clones and lacks some. The repertoire includes fewer than 80,000 clones, 70% to 75% of them detected once, and approximately 1.5% sits in the top ten. The ViraFEST assay expanded antigen-specific CD4+ T cells with viral peptide pools before sequencing. The culture ran for 9 to 11 days, and then CD4+ T cells were isolated. Participants were vaccinated with two doses of either the BNT162b2 or mRNA-1273 vaccine. Cultures of under 2.5 million PBMC per well contained about 10 IU/ml IL-2 plus 10 ug/ml peptides. Germline V CDR1 and CDR2: MNHNY, SVGAGI (reference sequence). There are 11 residues in the CDR3. Between the trimmed V and J ends, which lost 8 bases and 7 bases, there was a span of 11 bases.

The clonotype was recovered from a human donor who received a COVID-19 vaccine. The source material was CD4+ T cells from PBMCs cultured with HCoV-229E spike peptides, sampled after COVID-19 vaccination. This chain joins TRBV6-6 and TRBJ1-1, with D tentatively TRBD1 (5 bases). CDR3 sequence (DNA): TGTGCCAGCGGCCCCGACAGTGAAGCTTTCTTT. Its translation: CASGPDSEAFF.